By frequency in the sample, the clone carrying this T cell receptor (beta chain) is medium-sized. This sample is drawn from a study of molecular identifiers for immune sequencing clone quantification. TCRdb ran MiXCR on the PCR reads and lists one entry per CDR3 protein. The sample has about 9,800 distinct CDR3 sequences, 19% seen once. Sequenced sample: naive CD8+ T cells from blood, with Jurkat cell RNA spiked in. The subset here: FACS-sorted CD8+CD4-CCR7+CD45RA+ naive T cells. The sequence came from a human donor in good health. Some libraries in this study had Jurkat cell RNA spiked in.

The CDR3 region has the DNA TGTGCCACCAGTGACCGGGACACAGATACGCAGTATTTT. Translating gives CATSDRDTDTQYF. The chain links TRBV24-1 to TRBJ2-3; D may be TRBD2 (5 bases). Germline loops: CDR1 KGHDR, CDR2 SFDVKD. V was clipped by 4 bases and J by 2 bases, with 6 bases between them. There are 13 residues in the CDR3.